The rows below give T cell receptor beta chains drawn from one sample of a study of graft-versus-host responses after intestinal transplantation. Libraries were prepared by immunoSEQ multiplex PCR; TCRdb keeps only in-frame clonotypes and omits some of them. The sample has 85,000 to 100,000 clones; around 86% are singletons. The source material was PBMCs, sampled 255 days after intestinal transplant. Receptor source: a human patient who received an intestinal transplant, so some T cells may come from the graft donor. Each CDR3 is given with its conserved first and last residue. Fields, in order: CDR3 length, clone size, V gene, D gene, J gene, CDR3 DNA, CDR3 protein. The D gene is left open where the match is weak. Clone size is not always given. Where it is, it says once, few, many or a class for expanded clones.

len: 18; abundance: once; v_gene: TRBV7-9; d_gene: TRBD1; j_gene: TRBJ1-2; CDR3nt: TGTGCCAGCAGCCGCGGAGGGGACAGTTACAATCTCAACTATGGCTACACCTTC; CDR3aa: CASSRGGDSYNLNYGYTF
len: 13; abundance: -; v_gene: TRBV30; d_gene: -; j_gene: TRBJ1-6; CDR3nt: TGTGCCTGGAGTGGATCCTATAATTCACCCCTCCACTTT; CDR3aa: CAWSGSYNSPLHF
len: 14; abundance: -; v_gene: TRBV27; d_gene: -; j_gene: TRBJ2-2; CDR3nt: TGTGCCAGCAGATACTGGGGAAACACCGGGGAGCTGTTTTTT; CDR3aa: CASRYWGNTGELFF
len: 14; abundance: -; v_gene: TRBV2; d_gene: TRBD1; j_gene: TRBJ2-3; CDR3nt: TGTGCCAGTCGAGGGGACAGGGAGTCAGATACGCAGTATTTT; CDR3aa: CASRGDRESDTQYF
len: 16; abundance: -; v_gene: TRBV5-4; d_gene: -; j_gene: TRBJ2-2; CDR3nt: TGTGCCAGCAGCTGGGGACGCCCAGTGGGCGCCGGGGAGCTGTTTTTT; CDR3aa: CASSWGRPVGAGELFF
len: 15; abundance: few; v_gene: TRBV28; d_gene: -; j_gene: TRBJ1-2; CDR3nt: TGTGCCAGCAGTTTAGTCGGGGGCCGGGCATATGGCTACACCTTC; CDR3aa: CASSLVGGRAYGYTF
len: 14; abundance: -; v_gene: TRBV6-6; d_gene: -; j_gene: TRBJ2-3; CDR3nt: TGTGCCAGCAGTTACTCGTTCCCGCCGAATACGCAGTATTTT; CDR3aa: CASSYSFPPNTQYF
len: 13; abundance: -; v_gene: TRBV27; d_gene: -; j_gene: TRBJ2-3; CDR3nt: TGTGCCAGCAGTTCTTTGGGGGGAGATACGCAGTATTTT; CDR3aa: CASSSLGGDTQYF
len: 15; abundance: -; v_gene: TRBV2; d_gene: TRBD2; j_gene: TRBJ2-5; CDR3nt: TGTGCCAGCAGTGTACTAGCGGGGGGTAAAGAGACCCAGTACTTC; CDR3aa: CASSVLAGGKETQYF
len: 13; abundance: -; v_gene: TRBV4-1; d_gene: -; j_gene: TRBJ2-1; CDR3nt: TGCGCCAGCAGCCAATCCGGCTACAATGAGCAGTTCTTC; CDR3aa: CASSQSGYNEQFF
len: 14; abundance: -; v_gene: TRBV15; d_gene: -; j_gene: TRBJ2-1; CDR3nt: TGTGCCACCAGCAGAGATATAGAAGGGGTAGGGCAGTTCTTC; CDR3aa: CATSRDIEGVGQFF
len: 12; abundance: -; v_gene: TRBV29-1; d_gene: -; j_gene: TRBJ1-1; CDR3nt: TGCAGCGGGAGGGTGTGGGGGCTAGGAGCTTTCTTT; CDR3aa: CSGRVWGLGAFF
len: 14; abundance: -; v_gene: TRBV6-4; d_gene: TRBD2; j_gene: TRBJ2-3; CDR3nt: TGTGCCAGCAGTTCGCGGGGGGGAACAGATACGCAGTATTTT; CDR3aa: CASSSRGGTDTQYF
len: 15; abundance: -; v_gene: TRBV7-9; d_gene: TRBD1; j_gene: TRBJ2-4; CDR3nt: TGTGCCAGCAGCCCCGACCCGGGACAGGGCAACATTCAGTACTTC; CDR3aa: CASSPDPGQGNIQYF
len: 15; abundance: -; v_gene: TRBV9; d_gene: -; j_gene: TRBJ1-6; CDR3nt: TGTGCCAGCAGCTCCCCCGGGAACTATAATTCACCCCTCCACTTT; CDR3aa: CASSSPGNYNSPLHF
len: 14; abundance: -; v_gene: TRBV5-1; d_gene: -; j_gene: TRBJ2-1; CDR3nt: TGCGCCAGCAGCTTGGTACTAGCTGGGAATGAGCAGTTCTTC; CDR3aa: CASSLVLAGNEQFF
len: 14; abundance: -; v_gene: TRBV29-1; d_gene: -; j_gene: TRBJ2-7; CDR3nt: TGCAGCGTTGAAGGAGGGTGGGGAGAGGGCGAGCAGTACTTC; CDR3aa: CSVEGGWGEGEQYF
len: 21; abundance: -; v_gene: TRBV12-1; d_gene: -; j_gene: TRBJ2-7; CDR3nt: TGTGCCAGCAGCTTTGCCCTCACTTCAGACGGGCGGGAACTGTGTTCCTACGAGCAGTACTTC; CDR3aa: CASSFALTSDGRELCSYEQYF
len: 16; abundance: -; v_gene: TRBV5-6; d_gene: -; j_gene: TRBJ1-6; CDR3nt: TGTGCCAGCAGCCAGAAGGGGTTATCCTATAATTCACCCCTCCACTTT; CDR3aa: CASSQKGLSYNSPLHF
len: 14; abundance: -; v_gene: TRBV6-1; d_gene: -; j_gene: TRBJ1-2; CDR3nt: TGTGCCAGCAGTGAAGCACCTAGGGGGGATGGCTACACCTTC; CDR3aa: CASSEAPRGDGYTF
len: 14; abundance: -; v_gene: TRBV10-3; d_gene: TRBD2; j_gene: TRBJ2-3; CDR3nt: TGTGCCATCAGGGAGCGGGAGGTTGCAGATACGCAGTATTTT; CDR3aa: CAIREREVADTQYF
len: 14; abundance: -; v_gene: TRBV27; d_gene: -; j_gene: TRBJ1-5; CDR3nt: TGTGCCAGCAGTTTATCTTGGGGAAATCAGCCCCAGCATTTT; CDR3aa: CASSLSWGNQPQHF
len: 15; abundance: -; v_gene: TRBV5-4; d_gene: -; j_gene: TRBJ2-7; CDR3nt: TGTGCCAGCAGCCCCGCCCCGGGGGCGGGCTACGAGCAGTACTTC; CDR3aa: CASSPAPGAGYEQYF
len: 17; abundance: -; v_gene: TRBV5-1; d_gene: TRBD1; j_gene: TRBJ1-2; CDR3nt: TGCGCCAGCAGCGCTCCTCCGGGACAGGGACAGGGGTATGGCTACACCTTC; CDR3aa: CASSAPPGQGQGYGYTF
len: 15; abundance: -; v_gene: TRBV11-3; d_gene: -; j_gene: TRBJ2-7; CDR3nt: TGTGCCAGCAGCTTAGGTGGGGCCAGATCCTACGAGCAGTACTTC; CDR3aa: CASSLGGARSYEQYF
len: 14; abundance: -; v_gene: TRBV10-2; d_gene: TRBD1; j_gene: TRBJ1-5; CDR3nt: TGCGCCAGCAGTGAGGACAGGGGGGGTCAGCCCCAGCATTTT; CDR3aa: CASSEDRGGQPQHF
len: 14; abundance: -; v_gene: TRBV6-1; d_gene: TRBD1; j_gene: TRBJ2-3; CDR3nt: TGTGCCAGCGGTACAGGGGGCCCCACAGATACGCAGTATTTT; CDR3aa: CASGTGGPTDTQYF
len: 13; abundance: once; v_gene: TRBV5-1; d_gene: -; j_gene: TRBJ1-1; CDR3nt: TGCGCCAGCAGCTCCGGACGGAGGACTGAAGCTTTCTTT; CDR3aa: CASSSGRRTEAFF
len: 15; abundance: -; v_gene: TRBV5-1; d_gene: -; j_gene: TRBJ1-2; CDR3nt: TGCGCCAGCAGCTTGATTCGTCAGGGAACCTATGGCTACACCTTC; CDR3aa: CASSLIRQGTYGYTF
len: 16; abundance: -; v_gene: TRBV6-5; d_gene: TRBD2; j_gene: TRBJ2-7; CDR3nt: TGTGCCAGCAGTTACTCGGCAATGGGGGTAGCGGGAGAGCAGTACTTC; CDR3aa: CASSYSAMGVAGEQYF
len: 13; abundance: -; v_gene: TRBV29-1; d_gene: -; j_gene: TRBJ2-7; CDR3nt: TGCAGCGTTGAGATCGGGAGTTCCGGCGAGCAGTACTTC; CDR3aa: CSVEIGSSGEQYF
len: 13; abundance: -; v_gene: TRBV28; d_gene: -; j_gene: TRBJ1-1; CDR3nt: TGTGCCAGCACAATAGGCGGAACCTTTGAAGCTTTCTTT; CDR3aa: CASTIGGTFEAFF
len: 15; abundance: -; v_gene: TRBV15; d_gene: -; j_gene: TRBJ2-5; CDR3nt: TGTGCCACCAGCCGGTCGCTGGCGTTAGGGGAGACCCAGTACTTC; CDR3aa: CATSRSLALGETQYF
len: 17; abundance: -; v_gene: TRBV2; d_gene: -; j_gene: TRBJ2-5; CDR3nt: TGTGCCAGCAGTGACCCCCGAGGGGCCAACCTCCCTGAGACCCAGTACTTC; CDR3aa: CASSDPRGANLPETQYF
len: 16; abundance: -; v_gene: TRBV7-2; d_gene: -; j_gene: TRBJ1-5; CDR3nt: TGTGCCAGCAGCTTATTCCTTGGGGGCGGCAATCAGCCCCAGCATTTT; CDR3aa: CASSLFLGGGNQPQHF